This T cell receptor (beta chain) was profiled in a study of T cell changes during pregnancy in multiple sclerosis. Sequencing was performed with immunoSEQ multiplex PCR; in TCRdb, only in-frame clones are kept and a portion is missing. The sample shows over 100,000 clones, about 90% of them seen only once. CDR3 length: 14 amino acids. The germline gives CDR1 SGHNT, CDR2 YENEEA. The V and J ends lost 1 base and 6 bases, in that order; junction bases with no gene match: 5. Here the sequenced sample was peripheral blood, taken in the third trimester of pregnancy. This receptor was identified in a female donor with multiple sclerosis, enrolled in a pregnancy study. The rearrangement uses TRBV11-3 and TRBJ2-7; 8 bases are a match to TRBD1. In DNA form, the CDR3 reads TGTGCCAGCAGCTTAGGGGGGACAGGATCCGAGCAGTACTTC. It translates to CASSLGGTGSEQYF.